The clone carrying this T cell receptor (beta chain) was detected ten times or more. The source of the sample is a study of T-cell memory formation after mild COVID-19. CDR3 length: 12 residues. V shed 4 bases and J shed 8 bases, with 12 bases lying between them. Germline V CDR1 and CDR2: SQVTM, ANQGSEA. TCRdb fed the 5' RACE reads into MiXCR, producing one record per CDR3 protein. The sample records 380,000 or so distinct CDR3 sequences, roughly 14% being singletons. This receptor was obtained from a man between 18 and 35 years old who had mild COVID-19 (a few samples of this study predate the infection). Cell type and time point are not known. The sample taken for sequencing was PBMCs or a T cell subset sorted from them (not recorded which). The chain recombines TRBV29-1 with TRBJ2-1, with D unclear. The CDR3 nucleotides are TGCAGCGTTGGGCCTCGGAGCGATGAGCAGTTCTTC. Protein sequence: CSVGPRSDEQFF.